A selection of T cell receptor beta chains follows, all from one sample in a study of blood T cell repertoires in COVID-19. Assay: immunoSEQ multiplex PCR; the TCRdb copy retains only in-frame clones and omits some. The sample lists more than 45,000 clones; about nine tenths were seen once. The material sequenced was peripheral blood. The receptors derive from a man aged 55 to 70 with active or convalescent COVID-19. Both conserved end residues are part of each CDR3. The order of the fields is clone size, J gene, V gene, D gene, CDR3 protein, CDR3 DNA. The D gene is left open where the match is weak. Expanded clones are given a class, and other clones once, few, many or no size at all.

once | TRBJ1-5 | TRBV9 | - | CASSVGPVWQPQHF | TGTGCCAGCAGCGTAGGGCCCGTTTGGCAGCCCCAGCATTTT
- | TRBJ2-7 | TRBV5-4 | TRBD1 | CASSRQGFSSYEQYF | TGTGCCAGCAGCCGACAGGGATTTTCCTCCTACGAGCAGTACTTC
- | TRBJ2-1 | TRBV11-2 | - | CASSLERGRNEQFF | TGTGCCAGCAGCTTAGAGCGGGGCAGGAATGAGCAGTTCTTC
- | TRBJ1-1 | TRBV7-9 | TRBD1 | CASSAGQFSQAFF | TGTGCCAGCAGCGCGGGACAGTTTTCCCAAGCTTTCTTT
- | TRBJ2-1 | TRBV11-2 | - | CASSLGASSYNEQFF | TGTGCCAGCAGCTTAGGGGCGAGCTCCTACAATGAGCAGTTCTTC
- | TRBJ2-1 | TRBV11-2 | - | CASSLDVNQVRFF | TGTGCCAGCAGCTTAGATGTGAACCAGGTTCGGTTCTTC
- | TRBJ1-2 | TRBV10-2 | - | CASIPAGMGYGYTF | TGCGCCAGCATCCCCGCAGGTATGGGCTATGGCTACACCTTC
few | TRBJ2-7 | TRBV19 | TRBD2 | CASSLTSGGQYEQYF | TGTGCCAGTAGTTTGACTAGCGGGGGGCAGTACGAGCAGTACTTC
- | TRBJ2-7 | TRBV12-3/TRBV12-4 | - | CASGDGDRDEQYF | TGTGCCAGCGGAGACGGGGATCGGGACGAGCAGTACTTC
- | TRBJ1-1 | TRBV4-1 | - | CASSQETGNTEAFF | TGCGCCAGCAGCCAAGAAACAGGGAACACTGAAGCTTTCTTT
- | TRBJ2-2 | TRBV19 | TRBD2 | CASSPGGGWVGELFF | TGTGCCAGTAGCCCCGGGGGGGGATGGGTCGGGGAGCTGTTTTTT
many | TRBJ1-2 | TRBV1 | - | CTSSQPEANYGYTF | TGCACCAGCAGCCAACCAGAAGCTAACTATGGCTACACCTTC
- | TRBJ2-7 | TRBV5-1 | - | CASSAYQGKDEQYF | TGCGCCAGCAGCGCTTATCAGGGGAAAGACGAGCAGTACTTC
- | TRBJ1-1 | TRBV30 | - | CAWMEVRAEAFF | TGTGCCTGGATGGAGGTCCGCGCTGAAGCTTTCTTT
- | TRBJ1-5 | TRBV27 | - | CASSLSRYQPQHF | TGTGCCAGCAGTTTGTCCCGGTATCAGCCCCAGCATTTT
- | TRBJ2-5 | TRBV28 | TRBD2 | CASSLRGSGHETQYF | TGTGCCAGCAGTCTCCGCGGTAGCGGGCATGAAACCCAGTACTTC
- | TRBJ2-1 | TRBV5-1 | TRBD1 | CASSDRDRGENEQFF | TGCGCCAGCAGCGACCGGGACAGGGGTGAAAATGAGCAGTTCTTC
- | TRBJ2-7 | TRBV4-3 | - | CASSQGSGYEQYF | TGCGCCAGCAGCCAAGGTTCAGGGTACGAGCAGTACTTC
- | TRBJ1-1 | TRBV5-1 | TRBD1 | CASSGQGGNTEAFF | TGCGCCAGCAGCGGACAGGGCGGGAACACTGAAGCTTTCTTT
- | TRBJ1-2 | TRBV29-1 | TRBD1 | CSVPKGQGDGYTF | TGCAGCGTACCCAAGGGACAGGGAGATGGCTACACCTTC
- | TRBJ1-5 | TRBV19 | - | CASSIFRSNQPQHF | TGTGCCAGTAGTATCTTCCGTAGCAATCAGCCCCAGCATTTT
- | TRBJ1-1 | TRBV29-1 | - | CSVQLGQNTEAFF | TGCAGCGTCCAACTAGGGCAGAACACTGAAGCTTTCTTT
- | TRBJ1-6 | TRBV25-1 | - | CASSDPRRGTHNSPLHF | TGTGCCAGCAGTGATCCGAGGCGGGGGACCCATAATTCACCCCTCCACTTT
- | TRBJ2-1 | TRBV2 | - | CASSEWRGGEQFF | TGTGCCAGCAGTGAATGGCGGGGCGGAGAGCAGTTCTTC
- | TRBJ1-3 | TRBV3-1/TRBV3-2 | - | CASSQDSGSGNTIYF | TGTGCCAGCAGCCAAGACTCAGGCTCTGGAAACACCATATATTTT
- | TRBJ2-7 | TRBV6-5 | - | CASSYSGTVSYEQYF | TGTGCCAGCAGTTACTCAGGGACTGTCTCCTACGAGCAGTACTTC
- | TRBJ1-2 | TRBV11-2 | - | CASSPGQSNYGYTF | TGTGCCAGCAGCCCAGGACAGTCGAACTATGGCTACACCTTC
few | TRBJ1-4 | TRBV2 | - | CASMYTPREKLFF | TGTGCCAGCATGTACACTCCGAGGGAAAAACTGTTTTTT
- | TRBJ2-3 | TRBV28 | TRBD1 | CASSLDTGTGDTDTQYF | TGTGCCAGCAGCCTAGATACCGGGACAGGGGATACAGATACGCAGTATTTT
- | TRBJ1-1 | TRBV3-1/TRBV3-2 | - | CASSQGSGGTEAFF | TGTGCCAGCAGCCAAGGGTCGGGGGGCACTGAAGCTTTCTTT
- | TRBJ2-5 | TRBV5-6 | TRBD2 | CASSLVWGGETQYF | TGTGCCAGCAGCTTGGTTTGGGGGGGGGAGACCCAGTACTTC
- | TRBJ1-4 | TRBV29-1 | - | CSVGGRGSTNEKLFF | TGCAGCGTTGGAGGCAGGGGTTCGACTAATGAAAAACTGTTTTTT
once | TRBJ1-2 | TRBV25-1 | - | CASRVDGDVYGYTF | TGTGCCAGCAGGGTGGACGGGGATGTTTATGGCTACACCTTC
- | TRBJ2-5 | TRBV5-4 | TRBD1 | CASGGQGRGQETQYF | TGTGCCAGCGGGGGACAGGGAAGGGGACAAGAGACCCAGTACTTC
- | TRBJ1-4 | TRBV13 | TRBD1 | CASRATGTGEKLFF | TGTGCCAGCAGGGCGACAGGGACGGGGGAAAAACTGTTTTTT
few | TRBJ1-2 | TRBV12-5 | TRBD1 | CASLPGTGGHGYTF | TGTGCTAGTCTTCCCGGGACAGGGGGTCATGGCTACACCTTC
- | TRBJ2-1 | TRBV5-1 | TRBD1 | CASSPEQGYEQFF | TGCGCCAGCAGCCCGGAACAGGGGTATGAGCAGTTCTTC
- | TRBJ2-3 | TRBV3-1/TRBV3-2 | TRBD2 | CASSQDWASGGGDTQYF | TGTGCCAGCAGCCAAGATTGGGCTAGCGGGGGGGGAGATACGCAGTATTTT
- | TRBJ2-3 | TRBV7-3 | - | CASSEAGATQYF | TGTGCCAGCAGCGAAGCAGGGGCTACGCAGTATTTT
- | TRBJ2-1 | TRBV10-1 | TRBD2 | CASSDGGEDNEQFF | TGCGCCAGCAGTGACGGGGGGGAAGACAATGAGCAGTTCTTC
- | TRBJ2-4 | TRBV4-1 | - | CASSQGPGSGAKNIQYF | TGCGCCAGCAGCCAAGGTCCAGGGTCGGGAGCCAAAAACATTCAGTACTTC